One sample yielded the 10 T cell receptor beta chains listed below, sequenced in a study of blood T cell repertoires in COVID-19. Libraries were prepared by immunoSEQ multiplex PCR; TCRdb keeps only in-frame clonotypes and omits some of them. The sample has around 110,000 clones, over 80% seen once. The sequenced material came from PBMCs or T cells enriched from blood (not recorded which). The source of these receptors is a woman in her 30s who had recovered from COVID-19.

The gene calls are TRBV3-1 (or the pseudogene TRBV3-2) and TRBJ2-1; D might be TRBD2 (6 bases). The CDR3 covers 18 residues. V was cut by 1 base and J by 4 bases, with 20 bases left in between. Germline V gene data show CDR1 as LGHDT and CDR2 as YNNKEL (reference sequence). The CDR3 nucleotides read TGTGCCAGCAGCCAAGCAATGCGGGGCTCTCCAGGATACAATGAGCAGTTCTTC. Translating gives CASSQAMRGSPGYNEQFF.

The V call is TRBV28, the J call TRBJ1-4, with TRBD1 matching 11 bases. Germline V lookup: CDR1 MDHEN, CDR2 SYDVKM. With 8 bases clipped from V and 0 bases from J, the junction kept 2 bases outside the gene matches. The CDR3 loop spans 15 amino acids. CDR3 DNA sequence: TGTGCCAGCCGGGACAGGGGGTCAACTAATGAAAAACTGTTTTTT. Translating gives CASRDRGSTNEKLFF. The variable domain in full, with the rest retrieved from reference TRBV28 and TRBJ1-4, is DVKVTQSSRYLVKRTGEKVFLECVQDMDHENMFWYRQDPGLGLRLIYFSYDVKMKEKGDIPEGYSVSREKKERFSLILESASTNQTSMYLCASRDRGSTNEKLFFGSGTQLSVL.

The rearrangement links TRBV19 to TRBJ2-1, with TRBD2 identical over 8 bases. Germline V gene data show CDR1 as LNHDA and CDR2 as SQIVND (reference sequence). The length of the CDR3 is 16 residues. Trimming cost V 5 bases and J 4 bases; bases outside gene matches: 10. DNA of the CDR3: TGTGCCAGTAGTGTCTCTCATAGCGGGAAATACAATGAGCAGTTCTTC. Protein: CASSVSHSGKYNEQFF.

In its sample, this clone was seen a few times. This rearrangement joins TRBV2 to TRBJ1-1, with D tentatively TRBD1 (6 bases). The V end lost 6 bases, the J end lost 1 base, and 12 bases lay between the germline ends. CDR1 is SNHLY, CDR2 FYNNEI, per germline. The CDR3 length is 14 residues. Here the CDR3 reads CASRINRENTEAFF. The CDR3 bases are TGTGCCAGCAGGATTAACAGGGAGAACACTGAAGCTTTCTTT. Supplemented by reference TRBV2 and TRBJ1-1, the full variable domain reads EPEVTQTPSHQVTQMGQEVILRCVPISNHLYFYWYRQILGQKVEFLVSFYNNEISEKSEIFDDQFSVERPDGSNFTLKIRSTKLEDSAMYFCASRINRENTEAFFGQGTRLTVV.

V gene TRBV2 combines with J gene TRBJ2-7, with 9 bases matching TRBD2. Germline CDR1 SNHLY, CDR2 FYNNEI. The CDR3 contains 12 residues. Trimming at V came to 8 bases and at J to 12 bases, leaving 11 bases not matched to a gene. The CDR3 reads CASGGLASPGYF. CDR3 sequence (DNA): TGTGCCAGCGGTGGACTAGCGAGCCCTGGGTACTTC.

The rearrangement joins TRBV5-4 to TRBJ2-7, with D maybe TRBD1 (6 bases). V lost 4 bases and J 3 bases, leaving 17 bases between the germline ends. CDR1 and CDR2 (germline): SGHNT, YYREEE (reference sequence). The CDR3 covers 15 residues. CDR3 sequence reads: CASSIPGTGHYEQYF. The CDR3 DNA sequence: TGTGCCAGCAGCATCCCCGGGACGGGACACTACGAGCAGTACTTC.

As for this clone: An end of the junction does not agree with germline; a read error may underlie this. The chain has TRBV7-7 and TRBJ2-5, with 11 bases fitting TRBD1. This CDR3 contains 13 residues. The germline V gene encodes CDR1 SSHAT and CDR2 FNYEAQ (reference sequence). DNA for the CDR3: TGTGCTAGCAGCCGGGACAGGGGGGAGACCCAGTACTTC. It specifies CASSRDRGETQYF.

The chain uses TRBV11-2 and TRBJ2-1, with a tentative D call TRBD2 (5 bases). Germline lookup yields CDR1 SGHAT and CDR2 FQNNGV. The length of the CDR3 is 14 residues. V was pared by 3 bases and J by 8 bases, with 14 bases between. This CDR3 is CASSFSSVKDEQFF. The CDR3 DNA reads TGTGCCAGCAGCTTCAGTAGCGTCAAGGATGAGCAGTTCTTC.

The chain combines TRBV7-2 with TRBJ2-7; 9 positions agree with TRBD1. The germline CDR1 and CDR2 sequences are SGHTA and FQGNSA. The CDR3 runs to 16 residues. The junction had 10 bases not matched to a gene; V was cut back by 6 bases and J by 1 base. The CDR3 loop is CASSPMGQGASYEQYF. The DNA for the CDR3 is TGTGCCAGCAGTCCGATGGGACAGGGTGCATCCTACGAGCAGTACTTC.

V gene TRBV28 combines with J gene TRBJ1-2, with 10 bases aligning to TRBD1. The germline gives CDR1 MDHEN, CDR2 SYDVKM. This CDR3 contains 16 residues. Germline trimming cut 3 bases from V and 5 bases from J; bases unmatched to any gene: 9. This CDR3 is CASSLARTGGPYGYTF. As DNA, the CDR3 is TGTGCCAGCAGTTTGGCTAGGACAGGGGGGCCGTATGGCTACACCTTC.